This TCR beta chain was found in a study of T-cell memory formation after mild COVID-19. TCRdb fed the 5' RACE reads into MiXCR, producing one record per CDR3 protein. The data hold about 15,000 distinct CDR3 sequences, with about 20% observed a single time. Study results and caveats: Day 15 to 85 contracting clones showed balanced CD4/CD8; day 15 to 37 expanders favored CD4+. There was no confirmation that second-wave clones peaking on day 37 were SARS-CoV-2 specific. Prior to infection, memory already included some responding clones, suggesting cross-reactive memory joined. Shrinking CD4+ clones resided mostly in CM and EM, and CD8+ ones in EMRA.

Notes on this clonotype: Its antigen is unknown.

The specimen sequenced was PBMCs or a T cell subset sorted from them (not recorded which). This clonotype was sampled from a man between 18 and 29 years old who had mild COVID-19 (a few samples of this study predate the infection). Cell type and time point are not known.

This chain's CDR3 is CASNRGGGWEQYF. The DNA of the CDR3 is TGTGCCAGCAACCGGGGAGGGGGATGGGAGCAGTACTTC. The chain is built from TRBV27 and TRBJ2-7, with D maybe TRBD2 (7 bases). Trimming removed 7 bases at V and 7 bases at J, with 17 bases between. The CDR3 is made up of 13 amino acids. CDR1 and CDR2 from the germline V gene are MNHEY and SMNVEV (reference sequence).